This TCR beta chain was documented in a study of T-cell reconstitution after alpha-beta-depleted transplantation in children (dated by TCRdb to 2016 to 2018). Study-level background: Using TCR repertoire profiling, the study followed T-cell immune reconstitution in a quantitative way in children after TCRalphabeta/CD19-depleted allogeneic hematopoietic cell transplantation.

Results the study describes overall, beyond this receptor: In some patients, the high TCRbeta diversity seen at day 60 was put down to recipient T cells and intrathymic progenitors that had survived conditioning. The frequencies of hyperexpanded clones fell over the following months, and after one year, T-cell counts and TCRbeta diversity were mostly attributed to newly produced T cells. Apparently early alphabetaT-cell count recovery about two months after transplant reportedly relied on only several hundred rapidly expanded clones derived from non-depleted graft cells.

The treatment or condition label for this specimen denotes: allogeneic hematopoietic cell transplantation with graft depleted of TCRalphabeta T cells and CD19 B cells. TCRalphabeta/CD19-depleted allogeneic hematopoietic cell grafts were given to the transplant recipients, all of whom were children. This clonotype occurred a few times. There is no known antigen for this receptor. There are no base qualities to consult, and no much larger clone falls within one base. The cysteine opens and the phenylalanine closes a CDR3 of 18 amino acids. Solely the CDR3 DNA is kept, with 54 bases framed from the first base. V lost 4 bases and J lost 1 base, and the count of bases not matched to a germline gene is 12. From the germline V gene, CDR1 is MGHRA and CDR2 is YSYEKL. Preparation of the library involved PCR. Data came from an Illumina HiSeq 2500. Molecular barcoding was employed in the preparation of TCR libraries, with unique molecular identifiers being used to normalize TCRbeta repertoire quantification. TCRdb trimmed public reads at Q25 via fastp, called clones via MiXCR and kept in-frame beta chains. Identical CDR3 proteins give one entry, which carries the most common genes and DNA. Recorded for this sample are roughly 670,000 distinct CDR3 sequences; roughly 14% of them occurred a single time. Jointly, the top ten make up about 0.79% of the sample.

The starting material was PBMCs, obtained before TCRalphabeta/CD19-depleted stem cell transplant. This TCR was recovered from a girl aged 2 to 10 with congenital amegakaryocytic thrombocytopenia, due to receive a stem cell transplant. The rearranged segments are TRBV4-1 and TRBJ2-3; TRBD2 aligns with 9 central bases. At the DNA level, the sequence is TGCGCCAGCAGCCTCTTGAGCGGGAGGATCACGGGCACAGATACGCAGTATTTT. This gives the protein CASSLLSGRITGTDTQYF.